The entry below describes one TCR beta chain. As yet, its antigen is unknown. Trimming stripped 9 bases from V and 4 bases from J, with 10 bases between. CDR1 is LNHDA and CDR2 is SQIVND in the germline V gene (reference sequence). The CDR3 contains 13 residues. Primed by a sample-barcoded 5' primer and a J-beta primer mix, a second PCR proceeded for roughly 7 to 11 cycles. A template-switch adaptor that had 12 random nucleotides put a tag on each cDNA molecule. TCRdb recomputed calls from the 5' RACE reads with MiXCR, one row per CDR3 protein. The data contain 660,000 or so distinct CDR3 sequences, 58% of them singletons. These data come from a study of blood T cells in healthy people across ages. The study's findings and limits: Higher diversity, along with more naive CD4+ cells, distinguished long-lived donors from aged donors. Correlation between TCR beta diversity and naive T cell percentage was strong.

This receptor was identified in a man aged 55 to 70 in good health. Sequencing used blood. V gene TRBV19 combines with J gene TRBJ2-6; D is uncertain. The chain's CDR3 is CASQVGGANVLTF. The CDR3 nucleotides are TGTGCCAGCCAGGTCGGAGGGGCCAACGTCCTGACTTTC.